A selection of T cell receptor beta chains follows, all from one sample in a study of identifying expanded T cells in peripheral blood. TCRdb's table, derived via immunoSEQ multiplex PCR, lists solely in-frame clones and lacks some. The table records tens of thousands of clones, approximately 89% of them present only once. Sequenced input: blood. Source of these receptors: a person aged 18-70 years in good health. The CDR3 runs from the conserved cysteine through the conserved F or W. The order of the fields is V gene, D gene, clone size, J gene, CDR3 DNA, CDR3 protein. D genes are given only for firm matches. Size is omitted from some rows. Given values are once, few, many or a class for expanded clones.

>TRBV10-2|TRBD1|-|TRBJ2-5
TGCGCCAGCAGTTCGCCGGGACAGGGAAGGGAGACCCAGTACTTC
CASSSPGQGRETQYF
>TRBV25-1|TRBD2|-|TRBJ2-7
TGTGCCAGCCAGGGAGGGGTGACCTACGAGCAGTACTTC
CASQGGVTYEQYF
>TRBV14|-|-|TRBJ2-7
TGTGCCAGCAGCCAAGTGACCGGCTACGAGCAGTACTTC
CASSQVTGYEQYF
>TRBV7-9|-|once|TRBJ2-2
TGTGCCAGCAGCTTGGGGACCGGGGAGCTGTTTTTT
CASSLGTGELFF
>TRBV6-5|-|once|TRBJ1-1
TGTGCCAGCAGTCGGATGAACACTGAAGCTTTCTTT
CASSRMNTEAFF
>TRBV2|TRBD1|-|TRBJ1-4
TGTGCCAGCAAACGACTGACAGGGACTAATGAAAAACTGTTTTTT
CASKRLTGTNEKLFF
>TRBV29-1|TRBD1|-|TRBJ2-7
TGCAGCGTTGGGATGGGACAGGGTTCCCTCGAGCAGTACTTC
CSVGMGQGSLEQYF
>TRBV11-2|-|few|TRBJ1-1
TGTGCCAGCAGCCCGATATGGACTGAAGCTTTCTTT
CASSPIWTEAFF
>TRBV2|TRBD2|-|TRBJ2-5
TGTGCCAGCTCTGTTTCGGCTAGCGGGAAAGAGACCCAGTACTTC
CASSVSASGKETQYF
>TRBV19|-|once|TRBJ2-1
TGTGCCAGTAGTGATCCGCGGGGGCTTGCGGGGAATGAGCAGTTCTTC
CASSDPRGLAGNEQFF
>TRBV4-2|TRBD2|few|TRBJ2-7
TGTGCCAGCAGCCAAGAGCCTAGCGGTAGCTCCTACGAGCAGTACTTC
CASSQEPSGSSYEQYF
>TRBV7-9|TRBD1|-|TRBJ1-1
TGTGCCAGCAGGCAGGGACAGAATGAAGCTTTCTTT
CASRQGQNEAFF
>TRBV7-3|-|-|TRBJ1-2
TGTGCCAGCAGCGCATCTACCTATGGCTACACCTTC
CASSASTYGYTF
>TRBV5-6|-|-|TRBJ2-1
TGTGCCAGCAGCGCAGGAGGACTACCCTACAATGAGCAGTTCTTC
CASSAGGLPYNEQFF
>TRBV13|-|-|TRBJ1-2
TGTGCCAGCAGCTCCTTGGACCGAATTTATAACTATGGCTACACCTTC
CASSSLDRIYNYGYTF
>TRBV4-3|-|once|TRBJ2-7
TGCGCCAGCAGCCAATCCGCGGTCGTGGGCGGCTACGAGCAGTACTTC
CASSQSAVVGGYEQYF
>TRBV29-1|-|-|TRBJ1-5
TGCAGCGTTGAGACACGGCGAGGTCAGCCCCAGCATTTT
CSVETRRGQPQHF
>TRBV15|TRBD2|-|TRBJ2-5
TGTGCCACCAGTAGGGGACTAGCGGGGGGGTACCAAGAGACCCAGTACTTC
CATSRGLAGGYQETQYF
>TRBV7-2|TRBD2|-|TRBJ2-1
TGTGCCAGCAGCTTAGAATTAGCGGGGGGCTTCGGTGAGCAGTTCTTC
CASSLELAGGFGEQFF
>TRBV6-5|-|-|TRBJ1-1
TGTGCCAGCAGCCCGTCTGTGATGGGTAACACTGAAGCTTTCTTT
CASSPSVMGNTEAFF
>TRBV21-1|-|-|TRBJ2-6
TGTGCCAGCAGCAAAGGGGGACTAGCGGGAGTCCGCTTGGCTGGGGCCAACGTCCTGACTTTC
CASSKGGLAGVRLAGANVLTF
>TRBV5-4|-|-|TRBJ2-3
TGTGCCAGCAGCTTGGAAAGGACTACAGATACGCAGTATTTT
CASSLERTTDTQYF
>TRBV5-1|TRBD1|-|TRBJ2-5
TGCGCCAGCAGCTCTTGGGACAGTCAAGAGACCCAGTACTTC
CASSSWDSQETQYF
>TRBV9|TRBD1|-|TRBJ2-3
TGTGCCAGCAGCGTAGGGCACAGGGGGACCACAGATACGCAGTATTTT
CASSVGHRGTTDTQYF
>TRBV6-5|TRBD2|-|TRBJ2-7
TGTGCCAGCAGTTACTTAACTAGCGGGCGTCCAGGGGAGCAGTACTTC
CASSYLTSGRPGEQYF
>TRBV6-1|TRBD1|-|TRBJ1-5
TGTGCCAGCAGTGCGGCTTTGGGACAGGGAGAAGGTCAGCCCCAGCATTTT
CASSAALGQGEGQPQHF
>TRBV11-3|TRBD1|once|TRBJ2-2
TGTGCCAGCAGCCCAGGGGGCTGGAACACCGGGGAGCTGTTTTTT
CASSPGGWNTGELFF
>TRBV9|-|-|TRBJ2-7
TGTGCCAGCAGCGTAGTTCCGGACGGCTACGAGCAGTACTTC
CASSVVPDGYEQYF
>TRBV18|TRBD1|once|TRBJ2-7
TGTGCCAGCTCACCCGGACAGGCAGTTCGCTACGAGCAGTACTTC
CASSPGQAVRYEQYF
>TRBV28|TRBD1|-|TRBJ1-1
TGTGCCAGCAGTACGGACAGGGCGAACACTGAAGCTTTCTTT
CASSTDRANTEAFF
>TRBV19|TRBD2|-|TRBJ2-3
TGTGCCAGTAGTATAACTAGCGGGGGGGCCTTGGCGCAGTATTTT
CASSITSGGALAQYF
>TRBV5-4|-|-|TRBJ2-2
TGTGCCAGCAGCTTGGGGCGGGGGCTGGACACCGGGGAGCTGTTTTTT
CASSLGRGLDTGELFF
>TRBV30|-|-|TRBJ1-3
TGTGCCTGGAGTCCCACAGGCTCTGGAAACACCATATATTTT
CAWSPTGSGNTIYF
>TRBV11-3|TRBD1|few|TRBJ2-5
TGTGCCAGCAGCCTACTAACAGGGGCAACGGTGGGGACCCAGTACTTC
CASSLLTGATVGTQYF
>TRBV29-1|TRBD2|once|TRBJ2-1
TGCAGCGTTGAATGGGTAGCGGGAGGAGGTAGTGAGCAGTTCTTC
CSVEWVAGGGSEQFF
>TRBV29-1|TRBD1|-|TRBJ2-7
TGCAGCGTTAGGGACAGTTCAGGGCAGTACTTC
CSVRDSSGQYF
>TRBV18|TRBD2|-|TRBJ2-7
TGTGCCAGCTCACCATCCGCGGGGGGGAGCTCCTACGAGCAGTACTTC
CASSPSAGGSSYEQYF
>TRBV6-5|-|few|TRBJ1-2
TGTGCCAGCAGCCTAGACAGCGTTTATGGCTACACCTTC
CASSLDSVYGYTF
>TRBV5-5|-|once|TRBJ1-5
TGTGCCAGCGGCGATGGGCCCCTCGAGCCCCAGCATTTT
CASGDGPLEPQHF
>TRBV7-7|-|-|TRBJ2-2
TGTGCCAGCAGCTTAGAGTCAGGCAGGAGGGCCGGGGAGCTGTTTTTT
CASSLESGRRAGELFF
>TRBV7-2|-|-|TRBJ1-2
TGTGCCAGCAGCTCAGCCCGGGAGTCCTTAAGGGGCTACACCTTC
CASSSARESLRGYTF
>TRBV19|-|-|TRBJ1-5
TGTGCCAGTAGTATCCGGGGCCTCGGTCAGCCCCAGCATTTT
CASSIRGLGQPQHF
>TRBV5-4|-|-|TRBJ2-7
TGTGCCAGCAGCTTGGCTACTGCAGGCTCCTACGAGCAGTACTTC
CASSLATAGSYEQYF
>TRBV5-4|-|-|TRBJ1-3
TGTGCCAGCAGCTTGGGACACTCTGGAAACACCATATATTTT
CASSLGHSGNTIYF
>TRBV9|-|-|TRBJ1-5
TGTGCCAGCAGCGTGGACAGCTATAGCAATCAGCCCCAGCATTTT
CASSVDSYSNQPQHF
>TRBV19|-|-|TRBJ1-5
TGTGCCAGTACCCCGGTGGGGGGTTCCAATCAGCCCCAGCATTTT
CASTPVGGSNQPQHF
>TRBV4-3|TRBD2|-|TRBJ2-5
TGCGCCAGCAGCCAAGATCGGGGGGGAGGAGAGACCCAGTACTTC
CASSQDRGGGETQYF
>TRBV5-1|-|-|TRBJ2-1
TGCGCCAGCAGCTTGCTTGGGCAGAGCAATGAGCAGTTCTTC
CASSLLGQSNEQFF
>TRBV27|TRBD1|-|TRBJ2-5
TGTGCCAGCAGTACCATGGGACAGGGGCAAGAGACCCAGTACTTC
CASSTMGQGQETQYF
>TRBV7-2|-|medium-sized|TRBJ2-5
TGTGCCAGGCCCCGGGGGACCCAGTACTTC
CARPRGTQYF
>TRBV4-1|-|-|TRBJ2-1
TGCGCCAGCAGCCAGACAGAGAACAATGAGCAGTTCTTC
CASSQTENNEQFF
>TRBV5-1|-|-|TRBJ2-3
TGCGCCAGCAGCTTGGGACTATCTGGCAGCACAGATACGCAGTATTTT
CASSLGLSGSTDTQYF
>TRBV7-9|-|-|TRBJ2-3
TGTGCCAGCAGCCTTTCCGCAGATACGCAGTATTTT
CASSLSADTQYF
>TRBV7-9|-|-|TRBJ1-3
TGTGCCAGCACCCCCAGGGTCCAGAGCTCTGGAAACACCATATATTTT
CASTPRVQSSGNTIYF
>TRBV4-1|TRBD2|-|TRBJ2-7
TGCGCCAGCAGCCAAGAAGGGACTAGCGCTTCCTACGAGCAGTACTTC
CASSQEGTSASYEQYF
>TRBV4-1|-|-|TRBJ2-7
TGCGCCAGCAGCCAAAGGTCGGGGGCCTCCCCCTACGAGCAGTACTTC
CASSQRSGASPYEQYF
>TRBV5-1|-|-|TRBJ2-2
TGCGCCAGCAGCTTCCCGACGGGTCCGGGGGAGCTGTTTTTT
CASSFPTGPGELFF